The 15 T cell receptor beta chains in this list originate from one sample, sequenced in a study of CD8+ T cells in alopecia areata. cDNA prepared by RNA extraction and subsequent reverse transcription served as the template for sequencing. Assay used: immunoSEQ multiplex PCR; TCRdb lists only in-frame clones, some missing. The sample holds some 150,000 clones, roughly 63% seen once. The treatment here: oral pan-JAK inhibitor, 5-10 mg twice daily. The sample here was CD4+ T cells sorted from blood, taken at approximately week 60, from a patient treated with tofacitinib. The source of these receptors is a human donor with alopecia areata.

This clone appeared a single time. The rearrangement joins TRBV18 to TRBJ2-3; tentatively, D is TRBD2 (6 bases). The CDR3 length is 17 residues. Germline V gene lookup returns CDR1 KGHSH and CDR2 LQKENI. Trimming left V 1 base short and J 1 base short, with 15 bases between. The CDR3 is CASSPLGGEGGTDTQYF. DNA for the CDR3: TGTGCCAGCTCACCACTTGGAGGGGAAGGAGGCACAGATACGCAGTATTTT.

This clone was counted a single time. The chain couples TRBV9 to TRBJ2-2; D is ambiguous. CDR1 SGDLS and CDR2 YYNGEE come from the germline V gene. This CDR3 has 15 residues. Trimming removed 0 bases at V and 0 bases at J, with 6 bases between. Here the CDR3 reads CASSVGPANTGELFF. DNA of the CDR3: TGTGCCAGCAGCGTAGGCCCAGCGAACACCGGGGAGCTGTTTTTT. The entire variable domain, with the rest obtained from reference TRBV9 and TRBJ2-2, is as follows: DSGVTQTPKHLITATGQRVTLRCSPRSGDLSVYWYQQSLDQGLQFLIQYYNGEERAKGNILERFSAQQFPDLHSELNLSSLELGDSALYFCASSVGPANTGELFFGEGSRLTVL.

This clone has at least ten counts. This chain uses TRBV6-1 with TRBJ1-5; D gene ambiguous. The V gene lost 11 bases and the J gene lost 4 bases, with 12 bases spanning the gap. CDR3 length: 12 amino acids. Per germline, CDR1 MNHNS and CDR2 SASEGT. The DNA for the CDR3 is TGTGCCGTAACAGAGCGAAATCAGCCCCAGCATTTT. This translates into CAVTERNQPQHF.

This clone was counted between two and nine times. V gene TRBV29-1 combines with J gene TRBJ1-2; D might be TRBD1 (5 bases). The ends were cut back, 7 bases at V and 7 bases at J, with 19 bases in the middle. This CDR3 comprises 13 residues. Looked up from germline, CDR1 is SQVTM and CDR2 is ANQGSEA. The CDR3 sequence is CSAKDRGGVGYTF. DNA for the CDR3: TGCAGCGCGAAAGACCGGGGAGGGGTTGGCTACACCTTC.

This clone came up a few times. This chain links TRBV5-1 with TRBJ1-6; 9 bases agree with TRBD1. The trim removed 4 bases at V and 9 bases at J, leaving 5 bases unmatched. The germline V gene has CDR1 SGHRS and CDR2 YFSETQ. The CDR3 totals 14 residues. CDR3 in DNA: TGCGCCAGCAGCCCGGGGACAGGGCGTTCACCCCTCCACTTT. Amino acids: CASSPGTGRSPLHF. Full variable domain (rest looked up from reference TRBV5-1 and TRBJ1-6): KAGVTQTPRYLIKTRGQQVTLSCSPISGHRSVSWYQQTPGQGLQFLFEYFSETQRNKGNFPGRFSGRQFSNSRSEMNVSTLELGDSALYLCASSPGTGRSPLHFGNGTRLTVT.

The chain employs TRBV5-5 and TRBJ2-3; 9 bases line up with TRBD1. Losses at the gene ends were 1 base for V and 1 base for J; bases not matched to a gene: 4. Per germline, CDR1 SGHKS and CDR2 YYEKEE (reference sequence). The CDR3 totals 16 residues. The CDR3 loop is CASSLPQGAGTDTQYF. The DNA of the CDR3 is TGTGCCAGCAGCTTGCCACAGGGGGCCGGCACAGATACGCAGTATTTT. Complete variable domain (other parts from reference TRBV5-5 and TRBJ2-3): DAGVTQSPTHLIKTRGQQVTLRCSPISGHKSVSWYQQVLGQGPQFIFQYYEKEERGRGNFPDRFSARQFPNYSSELNVNALLLGDSALYLCASSLPQGAGTDTQYFGPGTRLTVL.

The V and J genes are TRBV5-6 and TRBJ1-2; possible D gene TRBD1, 5 bases. Trimming took off 4 bases at V and 4 bases at J, with 17 bases between the two ends. The CDR3 has 15 residues. From germline, CDR1 is SGHDT and CDR2 YYEEEE. The CDR3: CASSEKGRLFYGYTF. Here the CDR3 DNA reads TGTGCCAGCAGCGAGAAGGGACGGCTGTTCTATGGCTACACCTTC.

This clone was picked up a small number of times. The chain combines TRBV29-1 with TRBJ2-6; D remains ambiguous. Germline CDR1 SQVTM, CDR2 ANQGSEA. The CDR3 is 14 amino acids. V lost 4 bases and J lost 0, with 7 bases in between. The CDR3 spells CSVGQFSGANVLTF. CDR3 coding DNA: TGCAGCGTTGGGCAGTTCTCTGGGGCCAACGTCCTGACTTTC. Together with reference TRBV29-1 and TRBJ2-6, the CDR3 gives the full variable domain: SAVISQKPSRDICQRGTSLTIQCQVDSQVTMMFWYRQQPGQSLTLIATANQGSEATYESGFVIDKFPISRPNLTFSTLTVSNMSPEDSSIYLCSVGQFSGANVLTFGAGSRLTVL.

This chain joins TRBV7-2 and TRBJ1-2; the match to TRBD1 covers 8 bases. CDR3 length: 13 residues. Trimming at V came to 4 bases and at J to 4 bases, leaving 2 bases not matched to a gene. Germline V gene lookup returns CDR1 SGHTA and CDR2 FQGNSA. CDR3 bases: TGTGCCAGCAGCTCCACAGGGGGCTATGGCTACACCTTC. It is translated as CASSSTGGYGYTF.

V and J are TRBV5-1 and TRBJ2-4, with TRBD1 matching 7 bases. This CDR3 is 13 amino acids long. Trimming at V came to 4 bases and at J to 3 bases, leaving 1 base not matched to a gene. CDR1 and CDR2 from the germline V gene are SGHRS and YFSETQ. The CDR3 coding sequence is TGCGCCAGCAGCCGGGACAGCAAAAACATTCAGTACTTC. This encodes CASSRDSKNIQYF.

The chain recombines TRBV5-1 with TRBJ2-7, with 10 bases that match TRBD1. This CDR3 region has 14 residues. The V gene end was trimmed by 4 bases and the J gene end by 4 bases; junction bases not matched to a gene: 5. CDR1 SGHRS and CDR2 YFSETQ come from the germline V gene. The CDR3 protein is CASSPTGGMYEQYF. For the CDR3, the DNA is TGCGCCAGCAGCCCGACAGGGGGCATGTACGAGCAGTACTTC.

This clone showed up just a few times. The genes are TRBV30 and TRBJ2-3, with no clear D. This CDR3 has 11 amino acids. V dropped 2 bases and J dropped 2 bases, with 2 bases sitting between them. CDR1 GTSNPN and CDR2 SVGIG come from the germline V gene (reference sequence). CDR3 sequence (DNA): TGTGCCTGGAGTTCCACAGATACGCAGTATTTT. Protein product: CAWSSTDTQYF.

The gene calls are TRBV4-1 and TRBJ1-1; D gene ambiguous. Per germline, CDR1 MGHRA and CDR2 YSYEKL. V was clipped by 6 bases and J by 1 base, with 21 bases between them. There are 17 residues in the CDR3. The CDR3 protein is CASRLGGGRRKNTEAFF. CDR3 bases: TGCGCCAGCAGACTCGGTGGCGGTAGACGTAAGAACACTGAAGCTTTCTTT.

This chain uses TRBV28 with TRBJ2-3, with unresolved D. The CDR3 sequence is 14 residues long. The V and J ends lost 2 bases and 4 bases respectively, with 10 bases between them. Germline CDR1 reads MDHEN; CDR2 reads SYDVKM. The CDR3, as DNA: TGTGCCAGCAGTTTACCCATGACCCCAGATACGCAGTATTTT. It encodes CASSLPMTPDTQYF.

The chain joins TRBV4-1 to TRBJ1-2; 8 bases align to TRBD1. CDR3 length equals 16 residues. Germline V lookup: CDR1 MGHRA, CDR2 YSYEKL. Unmatched junction bases numbered 8, after V lost 1 base and J lost 4 bases. Here the CDR3 reads CASSQGSGQGGYGYTF. As DNA, the CDR3 is TGCGCCAGCAGCCAAGGCTCAGGACAGGGTGGCTATGGCTACACCTTC.